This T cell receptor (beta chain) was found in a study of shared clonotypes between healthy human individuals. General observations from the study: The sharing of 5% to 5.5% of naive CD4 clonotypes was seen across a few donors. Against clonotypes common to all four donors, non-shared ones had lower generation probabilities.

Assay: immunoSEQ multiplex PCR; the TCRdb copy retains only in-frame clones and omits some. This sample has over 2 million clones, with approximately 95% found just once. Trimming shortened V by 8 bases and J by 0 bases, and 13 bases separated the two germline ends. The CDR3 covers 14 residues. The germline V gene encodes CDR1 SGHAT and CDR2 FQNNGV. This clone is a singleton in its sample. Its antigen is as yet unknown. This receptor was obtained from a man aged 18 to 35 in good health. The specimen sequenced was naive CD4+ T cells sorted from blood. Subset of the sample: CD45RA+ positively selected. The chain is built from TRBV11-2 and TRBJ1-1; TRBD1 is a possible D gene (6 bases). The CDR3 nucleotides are TGTGCCAGCGCCCCAGGGGTGCTGAACACTGAAGCTTTCTTT. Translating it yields CASAPGVLNTEAFF.